The next 14 T cell receptor beta chains were all read from a single sample in a study of cytomegalovirus exposure and HLA in healthy donors. This PCR relied on a set of 60 Vbeta primers and 13 Jbeta primers. Clones were read by immunoSEQ multiplex PCR, and TCRdb kept only the in-frame ones, dropping some. The sample contains about 130,000 clones, 80% to 85% of which appear only once. Material: PBMCs. The receptor source for this set is a human donor in good health.

The chain couples TRBV6-6 to TRBJ1-4; D is ambiguous. Germline lookup yields CDR1 MNHNY and CDR2 SVGAGI (reference sequence). Trimming left V 5 bases short and J 8 bases short, with 15 bases between. This CDR3 is 14 amino acids long. The CDR3 is CASSAGVSSEKLFF. The CDR3 bases are TGTGCCAGCAGTGCCGGAGTCTCCTCCGAAAAACTGTTTTTT.

CDR3 nucleotides: TGTGCCATCAGTGGCCCCCCCCTAGCGGGGGTGTCTGGTAATGAGCAGTTCTTC. Translated: CAISGPPLAGVSGNEQFF. This chain uses TRBV10-3 with TRBJ2-1; TRBD2 aligns across 10 bases. Germline CDR1 and CDR2: ENHRY and SYGVKD. The CDR3 covers 18 residues. With 4 bases clipped from V and 7 bases from J, the junction kept 16 bases outside the gene matches.

This chain links TRBV27 with TRBJ1-3, with unresolved D. Germline CDR1 is MNHEY and CDR2 is SMNVEV (reference sequence). Trimming shortened V by 2 bases and J by 8 bases, and 10 bases separated the two germline ends. The CDR3 is 13 residues long. The CDR3 DNA is TGTGCCAGCAGTTTAGTCCCGGCGGACACCATATATTTT. Its protein product is CASSLVPADTIYF.

This clone appeared a single time. The chain uses TRBV28 and TRBJ1-2, with D hard to call. Germline lookup yields CDR1 MDHEN and CDR2 SYDVKM. CDR3 length equals 12 residues. Trimming removed 6 bases from V and 2 bases from J, with 7 bases in between. Here the CDR3 reads CASSQNNYGYTF. For the CDR3, the DNA is TGTGCCAGCAGCCAGAACAACTATGGCTACACCTTC.

The chain joins TRBV9 to TRBJ2-5, with TRBD2 identical over 11 bases. Germline V CDR1 and CDR2: SGDLS, YYNGEE. The CDR3 covers 18 residues. The V and J ends lost 0 bases and 1 base, in that order; junction bases with no gene match: 8. The CDR3 region is CASSVDTSGGVVQETQYF. The DNA for the CDR3 is TGTGCCAGCAGCGTAGACACTAGCGGGGGTGTCGTCCAAGAGACCCAGTACTTC.

This sequence joins TRBV10-3 and TRBJ1-2; D not certain. Germline V lookup: CDR1 ENHRY, CDR2 SYGVKD. The germline V and J ends were trimmed by 2 bases and 1 base, with 8 bases remaining between them. The CDR3 has 14 residues. The CDR3 loop is CAISETVNNYGYTF. In DNA, the CDR3 is TGTGCCATCAGTGAGACAGTAAATAACTATGGCTACACCTTC.

V usage is TRBV10-3 and J usage is TRBJ2-5; TRBD2 might be the D (5 bases). CDR1 is ENHRY, CDR2 SYGVKD, per germline. With 8 bases removed from V and 2 bases from J, the gap between germline ends came to 9 bases. The CDR3 covers 12 residues. CDR3: CAISTSQETQYF. Here the CDR3 DNA reads TGTGCCATCTCCACTAGTCAAGAGACCCAGTACTTC.

This chain uses TRBV7-3 with TRBJ2-1, with unresolved D. Germline V gives CDR1 SGHTA, CDR2 FQGTGA. There are 14 residues in the CDR3. Trimming took 4 bases from V and 7 from J, leaving 14 bases between them. CDR3 bases: TGTGCCAGCAGCTCCTCACTCCGACTTAATGAGCAGTTCTTC. Its protein is CASSSSLRLNEQFF.

This chain links TRBV5-1 with TRBJ1-5; tentative D call: TRBD1 (5 bases). The CDR3 sequence is 15 residues long. V was shortened by 5 bases and J by 1 base, with 13 bases between the two germline ends. Germline-derived CDR1 and CDR2 are SGHRS and YFSETQ. CDR3 bases: TGCGCCAGCAGTCCAGGGAACGTGAGCAATCAGCCCCAGCATTTT. It is translated as CASSPGNVSNQPQHF.

The rearrangement uses TRBV27 and TRBJ2-7, with D hard to call. This CDR3 region has 13 residues. V was cut by 4 bases and J by 3 bases, with 10 bases left in between. The germline V gene encodes CDR1 MNHEY and CDR2 SMNVEV (reference sequence). The CDR3 sequence: CASSSGRHYEQYF. The CDR3 DNA reads TGTGCCAGCAGTTCTGGCCGACACTACGAGCAGTACTTC.

The chain links TRBV5-6 to TRBJ1-5; D unresolved. CDR1 is SGHDT, CDR2 YYEEEE, per germline. V was trimmed by 1 base and J by 5 bases, leaving 7 bases between them. The CDR3 is made up of 13 amino acids. CDR3 sequence reads: CASSLSGDQPQHF. CDR3 in DNA: TGTGCCAGCAGCTTGTCCGGGGATCAGCCCCAGCATTTT. The full variable domain, rest sourced from reference TRBV5-6 and TRBJ1-5, is DAGVTQSPTHLIKTRGQQVTLRCSPKSGHDTVSWYQQALGQGPQFIFQYYEEEERQRGNFPDRFSGHQFPNYSSELNVNALLLGDSALYLCASSLSGDQPQHFGDGTRLSIL.

The rearrangement joins TRBV7-9 to TRBJ1-1; 9 nucleotides match TRBD1. J gave up 6 bases and V 4 bases, and 6 bases lay outside the gene matches. This CDR3 contains 14 residues. Germline values: CDR1 SEHNR, CDR2 FQNEAQ (reference sequence). CDR3 in amino acids: CASSSTGGAPEAFF. DNA for the CDR3: TGTGCCAGCAGCTCCACAGGGGGCGCCCCTGAAGCTTTCTTT.

CDR3 bases: TGTGCCAGCAGTTCTCTGACAGCTTACGAGACCCAGTACTTC. Translated, it gives CASSSLTAYETQYF. The V gene is TRBV27, the J gene TRBJ2-5; a possible D gene is TRBD1 (5 bases). Trimming cost V 4 bases and J 5 bases, with 14 bases left between them. Germline V CDR1 and CDR2: MNHEY, SMNVEV (reference sequence). The CDR3 spans 14 residues.

This chain joins TRBV13 and TRBJ1-1, with D hard to call. Germline CDR1 is PRHDT and CDR2 is FYEKMQ (reference sequence). The V end lost 1 base, the J end lost 8 bases, and 5 bases lay between the germline ends. CDR3 size: 11 residues. The CDR3 bases are TGTGCCAGCAGCTTAGCCGCGGAAGCTTTCTTT. Its translation is CASSLAAEAFF.